This T cell receptor (beta chain) was found in a study of identical twins. Study-wide findings and caveats: Analyses of zero insertions could, in part, be confounded by invariant MAIT and iNKT cells. Recombination models fit unrelated individuals' TCR alpha sharing but underestimated twins'. Researchers reported weaker excess twin sharing in beta out-of-frame sequences.

Germline V gene sequence: CDR1 SGDLS, CDR2 YYNGEE. V gave up 3 bases and J gave up 3 bases; unmatched junction bases: 5. The CDR3 runs to 15 residues. This clonotype was observed a handful of times. Antigen specificity is unknown. TCRdb passed the 5' RACE reads through MiXCR, listing each CDR3 protein once. Of some 630,000 distinct CDR3 sequences detected, about 7.1% appear once; the ten largest clones hold over 1.5%. These data were also filed under a second study, of yellow fever vaccine responses in identical twins. That source notes: Twins reportedly had a vaccine T cell response that seemed partly convergent, partly personalized.

The rearrangement uses TRBV9 and TRBJ2-1, with TRBD2 identical over 8 bases. The sequenced material came from PBMCs. The origin of this receptor is a woman aged 18-29 years in good health. For the CDR3, the DNA is TGTGCCAGCAGCGGTAGCGGGGTGGGCTACAATGAGCAGTTCTTC. Translation: CASSGSGVGYNEQFF. The whole variable domain, filled in from reference TRBV9 and TRBJ2-1, reads DSGVTQTPKHLITATGQRVTLRCSPRSGDLSVYWYQQSLDQGLQFLIQYYNGEERAKGNILERFSAQQFPDLHSELNLSSLELGDSALYFCASSGSGVGYNEQFFGPGTRLTVL.